This T cell receptor beta chain was recorded in a study of radiotherapy plus CTLA-4 blockade in lung cancer. Across the study: Objective responses were seen in about a sixth of patients, disease control in more than 30%.

Patients with chemo-refractory metastatic non-small-cell lung cancer received focal radiation plus CTLA-4 blockade with ipilimumab. With respect to this clone: The antigen remains unidentified.

Per the germline V gene, CDR1 is GTSNPN and CDR2 is SVGIG (reference sequence). This CDR3 spans 14 amino acids. The germline V and J ends were trimmed by 2 bases and 5 bases, with 12 bases remaining between them. General study points: Among blood TCR repertoires after radiotherapy plus ipilimumab, tumor-derived clones expanded.

Sequenced by immunoSEQ multiplex PCR; TCRdb stores in-frame clones only, minus some. The table records 70,000 to 95,000 clones, about 88% of them present only once. This chain joins TRBV30 and TRBJ2-2; possible D gene TRBD1, 6 bases. The origin of this receptor is a human donor with non-small cell lung cancer that progressed on radiotherapy plus ipilimumab. The input for sequencing was peripheral blood, taken from a patient treated with radiotherapy plus ipilimumab. CDR3 sequence (DNA): TGTGCCTGGAGTCGACCAGGACAGACCGGGGAGCTGTTTTTT. The encoded protein is CAWSRPGQTGELFF.